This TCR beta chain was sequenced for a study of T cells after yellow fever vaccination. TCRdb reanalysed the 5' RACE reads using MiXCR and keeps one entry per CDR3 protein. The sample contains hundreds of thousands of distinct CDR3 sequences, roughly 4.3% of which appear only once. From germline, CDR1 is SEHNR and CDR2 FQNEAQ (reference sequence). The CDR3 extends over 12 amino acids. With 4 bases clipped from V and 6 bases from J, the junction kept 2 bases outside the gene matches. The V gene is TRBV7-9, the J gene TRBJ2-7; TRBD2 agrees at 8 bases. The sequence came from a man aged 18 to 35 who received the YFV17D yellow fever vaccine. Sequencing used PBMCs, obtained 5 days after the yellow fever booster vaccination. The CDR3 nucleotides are TGTGCCAGCAGCTCCGGGGGGGCCGAGCAGTACTTC. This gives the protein CASSSGGAEQYF.